The 13 T cell receptor beta chains given below trace back to one sample, sequenced in a study of blood T cell repertoires in COVID-19. Clones were sequenced by immunoSEQ multiplex PCR, and TCRdb holds only the in-frame ones, with some missing. The sample shows approximately 170,000 clones, about 83% of them seen only once. Sample: peripheral blood. The receptor source for this set is an elderly woman with acute or convalescent COVID-19.

The chain links TRBV3-1 (or the pseudogene TRBV3-2) to TRBJ2-3; D is perhaps TRBD2 (6 bases). Trimming stripped 3 bases from V and 3 bases from J, with 7 bases between. The V gene's germline CDR1 is LGHDT and CDR2 YNNKEL (reference sequence). The CDR3 runs to 13 residues. The CDR3 coding sequence is TGTGCCAGCAGCCATGGGGGGACAGATACGCAGTATTTT. Translation: CASSHGGTDTQYF.

The chain combines TRBV4-2 with TRBJ1-6; possibly TRBD1 for D (6 bases). Trimming pared 8 bases from V and 5 bases from J, leaving 13 bases between. CDR3 length equals 14 residues. Germline values: CDR1 LGHNA, CDR2 YNFKEQ. CDR3 in amino acids: CASQRGTNNSPLHF. In DNA, the CDR3 is TGTGCCAGCCAGAGGGGGACAAATAATTCACCCCTCCACTTT.

The chain has TRBV14 and TRBJ1-4; 7 bases are a match to TRBD1. Germline CDR1 and CDR2: SGHDN and FVKESK. The CDR3 consists of 14 residues. The ends lost 7 bases at V and 8 bases at J; junction bases unmatched: 10. The CDR3 spells CASKLGTELEKLFF. CDR3 sequence (DNA): TGTGCCAGCAAGCTCGGGACAGAGCTGGAAAAACTGTTTTTT.

The chain carries TRBV7-2 and TRBJ2-1, with TRBD2 identical over 9 bases. Trimming at V came to 2 bases and at J to 6 bases, leaving 8 bases not matched to a gene. CDR3 length equals 16 residues. The V gene's germline CDR1 is SGHTA and CDR2 FQGNSA. The CDR3 sequence is CASSLFGGGAGNEQFF. For the CDR3, the DNA is TGTGCCAGCAGCTTATTCGGCGGGGGGGCGGGCAATGAGCAGTTCTTC.

The chain uses TRBV5-1 and TRBJ2-1, with TRBD2 matching 7 bases. Trimming at V came to 7 bases and at J to 3 bases, leaving 13 bases not matched to a gene. The CDR3 sequence is 16 residues long. Germline CDR1 reads SGHRS; CDR2 reads YFSETQ. The CDR3 bases are TGCGCCAGCGCTTATAACGCGGGGGTTAACTACAATGAGCAGTTCTTC. The encoded protein is CASAYNAGVNYNEQFF.

The chain joins TRBV2 to TRBJ2-3, with TRBD2 as a possible D gene (5 bases). CDR1 and CDR2 (germline): SNHLY, FYNNEI. This CDR3 is 13 amino acids long. V gave up 8 bases and J gave up 6 bases, with 15 bases separating them. As DNA, the CDR3 is TGTGCCAGCGGGATTCTAGCTTCTGATACGCAGTATTTT. This gives the protein CASGILASDTQYF.

V usage is TRBV5-5 and J usage is TRBJ2-7; TRBD2 is a possible D gene (6 bases). The CDR3 spans 16 residues. The V end lost 0 bases, the J end lost 6 bases, and 19 bases lay between the germline ends. Germline CDR1 and CDR2: SGHKS and YYEKEE (reference sequence). The CDR3 spells CASSLGGTSLFFEQYF. CDR3 in DNA: TGTGCCAGCAGCTTGGGCGGGACCTCATTGTTCTTCGAGCAGTACTTC.

J is TRBJ1-1 and V is TRBV14; D is undetermined. Trimming removed 3 bases from V and 4 bases from J, with 9 bases in between. The CDR3 length is 13 residues. Germline CDR1 is SGHDN and CDR2 is FVKESK. CDR3 protein: CASSQVGGTEAFF. Here the CDR3 DNA reads TGTGCCAGCAGCCAGGTCGGTGGCACTGAAGCTTTCTTT.

A few counts support this clone. The chain recombines TRBV27 with TRBJ2-6; TRBD2 aligns across 7 bases. The V and J ends lost 1 base and 2 bases, in that order; junction bases with no gene match: 8. This CDR3 is built from 18 residues. Germline V CDR1 and CDR2: MNHEY, SMNVEV (reference sequence). The chain's CDR3 is CASSLLGWEGTGANVLTF. As DNA, the CDR3 is TGTGCCAGCAGTTTATTAGGCTGGGAGGGGACTGGGGCCAACGTCCTGACTTTC.

This chain joins TRBV12-3 or TRBV12-4 and TRBJ2-2; no definite D call. V shed 4 bases and J shed 2 bases, with 5 bases lying between them. The CDR3 is made up of 13 amino acids. This CDR3 reads CASSSFNTGELFF. In DNA form, the CDR3 reads TGTGCCAGCAGTTCTTTTAACACCGGGGAGCTGTTTTTT.

The V and J genes are TRBV18 and TRBJ2-1; tentatively, D is TRBD1 (8 bases). The CDR3 spans 17 residues. V was pared by 3 bases and J by 1 base, with 16 bases between. Germline values: CDR1 KGHSH, CDR2 LQKENI. CDR3 sequence reads: CASSPPTGGGSYNEQFF. The CDR3 nucleotides read TGTGCCAGCTCACCTCCAACAGGGGGGGGGTCCTACAATGAGCAGTTCTTC.

The gene calls are TRBV3-1 (or the pseudogene TRBV3-2) and TRBJ2-1; D remains unclear. The germline V gene has CDR1 LGHDT and CDR2 YNNKEL (reference sequence). V lost 4 bases to trimming and J lost 2 bases, with 9 bases between them. CDR3 size: 14 residues. CDR3 sequence: CASSPTFTYNEQFF. CDR3 bases: TGTGCCAGCAGCCCAACTTTTACCTACAATGAGCAGTTCTTC.

This clone was recorded only once. This chain links TRBV30 with TRBJ1-1; TRBD1 matches at 10 bases. Germline-derived CDR1 and CDR2 are GTSNPN and SVGIG (reference sequence). The CDR3 covers 13 residues. The trim removed 3 bases at V and 4 bases at J, leaving 2 bases unmatched. This chain's CDR3 is CAWRGQGTTEAFF. Written as DNA, the CDR3 is TGTGCCTGGAGGGGACAGGGGACCACTGAAGCTTTCTTT.